These 12 T cell receptor beta chains originate from one sample sequenced in a study of T cells in Graves' hyperthyroidism and ophthalmopathy. Amplification of TCR beta CDR3 regions used RNA as the template. In the first-round RT-PCR of the TCR CDR3, the HTBI primer set was used. TCRdb redid the calling of the multiplex PCR reads with MiXCR, one entry per CDR3 protein. The sample contains under 650,000 distinct CDR3 sequences, 15% to 20% of which appear only once. The specimen sequenced was blood. Receptors originate from a woman aged 25 to 45 with Graves' hyperthyroidism.

V and J are TRBV5-1 and TRBJ1-2; no clear D gene. This CDR3 spans 14 amino acids. With 0 bases removed from V and 1 base from J, the gap between germline ends came to 7 bases. Per the germline V gene, CDR1 is SGHRS and CDR2 is YFSETQ. The CDR3 loop is CASSLATSNYGYTF. The CDR3 coding sequence is TGCGCCAGCAGCTTGGCCACAAGTAACTATGGCTACACCTTC. The whole variable domain, remainder taken from reference TRBV5-1 and TRBJ1-2, is KAGVTQTPRYLIKTRGQQVTLSCSPISGHRSVSWYQQTPGQGLQFLFEYFSETQRNKGNFPGRFSGRQFSNSRSEMNVSTLELGDSALYLCASSLATSNYGYTFGSGTRLTVV.

This clonotype was counted between two and nine times. The chain carries TRBV29-1 and TRBJ2-5; D possibly corresponds to TRBD1 (6 bases). Germline-derived CDR1 and CDR2 are SQVTM and ANQGSEA. Trimming took 4 bases from V and 5 from J, leaving 11 bases between them. This CDR3 is built from 12 residues. CDR3 amino acids: CSVAGERETQYF. In DNA, the CDR3 is TGCAGCGTTGCAGGGGAGCGGGAGACCCAGTACTTC.

This clonotype was observed at least ten times. The gene calls are TRBV6-5 and TRBJ2-2, with 9 bases identical to TRBD2. J was trimmed by 6 bases and V by 2 bases; bases with no gene match: 10. Germline CDR1 reads MNHEY; CDR2 reads SVGAGI. The CDR3 is 17 amino acids. CDR3 nucleotides: TGTGCCAGCAGTTACGTATCGGGACTAGCCCCATCCGGGGAGCTGTTTTTT. Translating it yields CASSYVSGLAPSGELFF.

The rearrangement uses TRBV12-3 or TRBV12-4 and TRBJ2-7; 7 bases align to TRBD2. The CDR3 loop spans 18 amino acids. Trimming at V came to 2 bases and at J to 3 bases, leaving 16 bases not matched to a gene. CDR3: CASSLSPATSESNYEQYF. The CDR3 region has the DNA TGTGCCAGCAGTTTATCCCCCGCTACTAGCGAAAGTAACTACGAGCAGTACTTC.

This clonotype was seen at least ten times. The rearrangement uses TRBV6-1 and TRBJ1-4, with D perhaps TRBD1 (5 bases). With 8 bases removed from V and 8 bases from J, the gap between germline ends came to 27 bases. The CDR3 loop spans 17 amino acids. The germline CDR1 and CDR2 sequences are MNHNS and SASEGT. The CDR3 coding sequence is TGTGCCAGCCGTGGCAGGGACTCCAGATTTCCTTCAGAAAAACTGTTTTTT. Translating it yields CASRGRDSRFPSEKLFF.

This clonotype showed up many times. The chain uses TRBV29-1 and TRBJ2-1; D not resolved. Germline assignment: CDR1 SQVTM and CDR2 ANQGSEA. The CDR3 is 13 residues long. Trimming left V 3 bases short and J 12 bases short, with 18 bases between. This CDR3 reads CSVDTRRVFGQFF. The DNA for the CDR3 is TGCAGCGTTGATACGAGGCGAGTCTTCGGGCAGTTCTTC.

This clonotype has a count of ten or more. The V and J genes are TRBV5-6 and TRBJ1-2; unclear D gene. The CDR3 has 15 amino acids. V lost 0 bases, J lost 2 bases, and 11 bases lay in between. Germline CDR1 is SGHDT and CDR2 is YYEEEE. DNA for the CDR3: TGTGCCAGCAGCTTGGTTTCAGCCAGAAACTATGGCTACACCTTC. It encodes CASSLVSARNYGYTF.

As regards this clonotype: This may stem from a read error, because a much larger clone lies one nucleotide away. CDR3 protein: CAWTEGLYSEQFF. For the CDR3, the DNA is TGTGCCTGGACGGAGGGGTTGTACAGTGAGCAGTTCTTC. The chain uses TRBV30 and TRBJ2-1, with D possibly being TRBD2 (6 bases). This CDR3 contains 13 residues. CDR1 and CDR2 (germline): GTSNPN, SVGIG (reference sequence).

The chain links TRBV28 to TRBJ2-1; TRBD2 agrees at 10 bases. After removal of 6 bases from V and 10 bases from J, the junction contained 15 bases not matched to a gene. Looked up from germline, CDR1 is MDHEN and CDR2 is SYDVKM. The CDR3 has 16 residues. CDR3 DNA: TGTGCCAGCAGGCCGCCGGGGGGACTAGCGTTTTGGGAGCAGTTCTTC. Translating gives CASRPPGGLAFWEQFF.

CDR3 sequence reads: CASSVRQGSYEQYF. The CDR3 nucleotides read TGTGCCAGCAGCGTCCGACAGGGCTCCTACGAGCAGTACTTC. The chain employs TRBV2 and TRBJ2-7; TRBD1 matches 7 bases. V lost 6 bases, J lost 0 bases, and 5 bases stayed unmatched. The CDR3 has 14 residues. Germline V gene data show CDR1 as SNHLY and CDR2 as FYNNEI.

This clonotype showed up many times. The chain links TRBV18 to TRBJ2-3; possibly TRBD2 for D (7 bases). CDR3 length: 16 residues. CDR1 is KGHSH, CDR2 LQKENI, per germline. V lost 3 bases and J lost 3, with 16 bases in between. CDR3 residues: CASSPRGSGTTDTQYF. For the CDR3, the DNA is TGTGCCAGCTCACCTCGGGGCAGCGGGACAACAGATACGCAGTATTTT.

In its sample, this clonotype was seen a few times. This CDR3 is CASSPPTLGGYGYTF. CDR3 coding DNA: TGTGCCAGCAGTCCCCCGACGCTGGGTGGCTATGGCTACACCTTC. The chain employs TRBV12-3 or TRBV12-4 and TRBJ1-2; D is uncertain. The CDR3 extends over 15 amino acids. V was shortened by 5 bases and J by 4 bases, with 17 bases between the two germline ends.